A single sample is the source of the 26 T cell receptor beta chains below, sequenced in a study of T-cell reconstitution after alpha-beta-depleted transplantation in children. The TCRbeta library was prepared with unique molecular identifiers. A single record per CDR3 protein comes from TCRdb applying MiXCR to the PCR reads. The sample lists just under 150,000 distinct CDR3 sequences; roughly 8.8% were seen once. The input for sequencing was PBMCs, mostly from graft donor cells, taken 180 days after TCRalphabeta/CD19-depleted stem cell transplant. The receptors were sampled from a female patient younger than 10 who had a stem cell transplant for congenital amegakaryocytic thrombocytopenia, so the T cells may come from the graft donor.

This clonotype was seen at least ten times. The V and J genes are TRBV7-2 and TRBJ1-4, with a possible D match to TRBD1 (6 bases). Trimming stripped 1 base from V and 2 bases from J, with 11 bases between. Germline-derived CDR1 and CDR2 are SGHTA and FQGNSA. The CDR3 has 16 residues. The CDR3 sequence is CASSLGHRATNEKLFF. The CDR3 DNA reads TGTGCCAGCAGCTTAGGGCACAGGGCCACTAATGAAAAACTGTTTTTT.

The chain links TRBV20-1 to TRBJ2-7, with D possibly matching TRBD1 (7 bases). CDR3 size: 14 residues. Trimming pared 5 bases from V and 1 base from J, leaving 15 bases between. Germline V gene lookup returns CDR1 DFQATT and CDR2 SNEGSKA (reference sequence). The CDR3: CSASRQGGSYEQYF. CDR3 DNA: TGCAGTGCTTCCCGACAGGGAGGATCCTACGAGCAGTACTTC.

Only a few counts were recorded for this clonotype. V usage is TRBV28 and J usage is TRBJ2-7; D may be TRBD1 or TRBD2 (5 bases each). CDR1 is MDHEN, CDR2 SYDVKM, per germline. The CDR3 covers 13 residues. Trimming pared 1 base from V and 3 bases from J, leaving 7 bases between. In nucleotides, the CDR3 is TGTGCCAGCAGTTTATTGGGGGTCTACGAGCAGTACTTC. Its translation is CASSLLGVYEQYF.

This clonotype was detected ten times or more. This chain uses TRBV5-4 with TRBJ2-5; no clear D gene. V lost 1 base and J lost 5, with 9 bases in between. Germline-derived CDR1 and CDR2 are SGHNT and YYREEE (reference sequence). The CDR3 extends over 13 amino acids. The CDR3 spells CASSLSARETQYF. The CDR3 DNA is TGTGCCAGCAGCTTGTCCGCCCGGGAGACCCAGTACTTC. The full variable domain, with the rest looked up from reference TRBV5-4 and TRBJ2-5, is ETGVTQSPTHLIKTRGQQVTLRCSSQSGHNTVSWYQQALGQGPQFIFQYYREEENGRGNFPPRFSGLQFPNYSSELNVNALELDDSALYLCASSLSARETQYFGPGTRLLVL.

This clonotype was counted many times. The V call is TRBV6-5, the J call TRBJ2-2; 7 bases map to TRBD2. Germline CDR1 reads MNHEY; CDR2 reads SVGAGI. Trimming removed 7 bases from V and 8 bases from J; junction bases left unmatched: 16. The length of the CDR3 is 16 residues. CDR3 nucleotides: TGTGCCAGCAAAAACGGGGCGGGAGCAGATCAGGGGGAGCTGTTTTTT. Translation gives CASKNGAGADQGELFF.

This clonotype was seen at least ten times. CDR3 sequence reads: CSVKTVQETQYF. DNA for the CDR3: TGCAGCGTCAAGACAGTACAAGAGACCCAGTACTTC. The gene calls are TRBV29-1 and TRBJ2-5; D may be TRBD1 (5 bases). Germline V gene sequence: CDR1 SQVTM, CDR2 ANQGSEA. CDR3 size: 12 residues. Trimming removed 6 bases from V and 2 bases from J, with 10 bases in between.

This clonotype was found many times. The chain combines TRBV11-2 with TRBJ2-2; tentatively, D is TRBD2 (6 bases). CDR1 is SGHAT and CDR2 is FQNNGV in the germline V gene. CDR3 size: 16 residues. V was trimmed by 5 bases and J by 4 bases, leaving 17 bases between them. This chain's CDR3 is CASSGSGGMFTGELFF. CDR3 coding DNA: TGTGCCAGCAGCGGGTCTGGAGGGATGTTCACCGGGGAGCTGTTTTTT.

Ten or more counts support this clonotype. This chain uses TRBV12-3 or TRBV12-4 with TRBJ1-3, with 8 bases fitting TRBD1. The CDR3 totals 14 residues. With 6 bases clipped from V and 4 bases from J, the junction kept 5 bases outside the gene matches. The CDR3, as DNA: TGTGCCAGCAGCCGACGACAGGGGGGAAACACCATATATTTT. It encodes CASSRRQGGNTIYF.

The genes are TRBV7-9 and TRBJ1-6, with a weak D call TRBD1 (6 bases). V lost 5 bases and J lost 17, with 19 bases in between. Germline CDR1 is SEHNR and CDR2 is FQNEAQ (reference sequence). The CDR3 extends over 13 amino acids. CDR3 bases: TGTGCCAGCAGCCCTGGGCCGCAGGGGACGATCCACTTT. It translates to CASSPGPQGTIHF.

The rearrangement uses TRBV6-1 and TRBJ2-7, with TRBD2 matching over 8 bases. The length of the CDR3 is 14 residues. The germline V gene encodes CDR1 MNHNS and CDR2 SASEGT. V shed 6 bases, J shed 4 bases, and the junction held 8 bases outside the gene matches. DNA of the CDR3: TGTGCCAGCAGGTCGCCCCGCGGGAGGTACGAGCAGTACTTC. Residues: CASRSPRGRYEQYF.

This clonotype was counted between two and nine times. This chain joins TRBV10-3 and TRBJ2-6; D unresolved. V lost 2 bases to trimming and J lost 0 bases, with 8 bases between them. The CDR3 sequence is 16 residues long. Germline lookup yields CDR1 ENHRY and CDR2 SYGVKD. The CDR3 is CAISEVAHSGANVLTF. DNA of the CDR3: TGTGCCATCAGTGAGGTTGCCCACTCTGGGGCCAACGTCCTGACTTTC.

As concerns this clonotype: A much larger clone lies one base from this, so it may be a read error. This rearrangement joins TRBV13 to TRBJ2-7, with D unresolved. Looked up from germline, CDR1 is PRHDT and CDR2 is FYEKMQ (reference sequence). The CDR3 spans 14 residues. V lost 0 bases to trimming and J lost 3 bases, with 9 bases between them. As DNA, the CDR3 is TGTGCCAGCAGCTTAGGAGAGTCCTACTACGAGCAGTACTTC. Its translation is CASSLGESYYEQYF.

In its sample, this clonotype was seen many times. This CDR3 is CASSFHTSAKAYEQYF. In nucleotides, the CDR3 is TGTGCCAGCAGTTTTCACACTAGCGCGAAAGCCTACGAGCAGTACTTC. This chain uses TRBV28 with TRBJ2-7; 7 positions match TRBD2. V lost 3 bases and J lost 2; bases outside the gene matches: 10. The germline V gene encodes CDR1 MDHEN and CDR2 SYDVKM. The length of the CDR3 is 16 residues.

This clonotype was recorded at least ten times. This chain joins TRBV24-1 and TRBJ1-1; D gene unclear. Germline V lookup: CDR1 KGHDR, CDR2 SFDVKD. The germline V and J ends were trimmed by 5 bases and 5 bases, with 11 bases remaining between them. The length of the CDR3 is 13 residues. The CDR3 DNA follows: TGTGCCACCAGTGGAAAGGGAAGGACTGAAGCTTTCTTT. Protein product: CATSGKGRTEAFF.

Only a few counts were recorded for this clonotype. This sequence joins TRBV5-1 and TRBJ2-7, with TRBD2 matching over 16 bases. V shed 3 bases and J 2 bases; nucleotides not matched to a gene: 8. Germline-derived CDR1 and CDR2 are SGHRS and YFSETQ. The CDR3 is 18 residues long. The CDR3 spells CASSSPSGLAGGPYEQYF. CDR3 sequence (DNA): TGCGCCAGCAGCTCCCCTTCGGGACTAGCGGGAGGGCCCTACGAGCAGTACTTC. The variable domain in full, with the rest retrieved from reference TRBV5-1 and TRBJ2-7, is KAGVTQTPRYLIKTRGQQVTLSCSPISGHRSVSWYQQTPGQGLQFLFEYFSETQRNKGNFPGRFSGRQFSNSRSEMNVSTLELGDSALYLCASSSPSGLAGGPYEQYFGPGTRLTVT.

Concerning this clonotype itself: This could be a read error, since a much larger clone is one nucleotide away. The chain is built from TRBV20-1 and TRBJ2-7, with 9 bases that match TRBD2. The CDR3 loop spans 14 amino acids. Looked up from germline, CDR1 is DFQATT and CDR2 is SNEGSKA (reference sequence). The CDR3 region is CSGRVGTSMDEQYF. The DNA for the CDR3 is TGCAGTGGTAGAGTTGGGACTAGCATGGACGAGCAGTACTTC.

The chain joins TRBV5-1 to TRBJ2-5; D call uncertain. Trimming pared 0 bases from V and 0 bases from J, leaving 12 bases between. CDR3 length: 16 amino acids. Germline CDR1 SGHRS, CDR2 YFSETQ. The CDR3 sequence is CASSLADGVYQETQYF. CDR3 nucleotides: TGCGCCAGCAGCTTGGCCGACGGAGTGTACCAAGAGACCCAGTACTTC.

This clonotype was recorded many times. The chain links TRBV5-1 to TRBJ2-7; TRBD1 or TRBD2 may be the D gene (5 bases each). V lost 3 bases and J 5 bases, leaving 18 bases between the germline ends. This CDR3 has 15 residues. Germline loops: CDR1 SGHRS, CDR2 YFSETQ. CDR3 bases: TGCGCCAGCAGCTGGGAGAGGGGTGCTTTAAACGAGCAGTACTTC. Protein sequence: CASSWERGALNEQYF. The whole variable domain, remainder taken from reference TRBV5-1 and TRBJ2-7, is KAGVTQTPRYLIKTRGQQVTLSCSPISGHRSVSWYQQTPGQGLQFLFEYFSETQRNKGNFPGRFSGRQFSNSRSEMNVSTLELGDSALYLCASSWERGALNEQYFGPGTRLTVT.

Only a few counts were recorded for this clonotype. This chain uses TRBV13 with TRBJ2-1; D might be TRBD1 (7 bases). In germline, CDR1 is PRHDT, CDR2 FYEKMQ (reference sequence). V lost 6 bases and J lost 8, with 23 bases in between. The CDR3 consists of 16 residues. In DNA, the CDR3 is TGTGCCAGCAGACAGATGGTTGGGGGGCAGGGGGATGAGCAGTTCTTC. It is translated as CASRQMVGGQGDEQFF.

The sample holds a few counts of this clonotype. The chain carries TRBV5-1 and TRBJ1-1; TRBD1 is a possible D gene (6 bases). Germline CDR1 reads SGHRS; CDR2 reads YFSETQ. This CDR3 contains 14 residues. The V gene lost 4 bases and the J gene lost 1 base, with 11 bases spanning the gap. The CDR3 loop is CASSTGTKNTEAFF. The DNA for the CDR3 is TGCGCCAGCAGCACCGGGACAAAGAACACTGAAGCTTTCTTT.

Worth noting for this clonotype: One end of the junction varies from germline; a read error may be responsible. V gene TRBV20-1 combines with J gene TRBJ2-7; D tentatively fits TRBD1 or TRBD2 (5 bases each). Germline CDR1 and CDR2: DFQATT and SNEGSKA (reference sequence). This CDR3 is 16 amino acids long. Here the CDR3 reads CCARVVRAVRAPEQYF. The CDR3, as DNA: TGCTGTGCTAGAGTTGTGCGGGCGGTCAGGGCTCCCGAGCAGTACTTC.

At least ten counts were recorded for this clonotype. The CDR3 DNA is TGTGCCAGCAGCGTACACGGACTCCGCTCCTACAATGAGCAGTTCTTC. This encodes CASSVHGLRSYNEQFF. The genes are TRBV9 and TRBJ2-1; a possible D gene is TRBD2 (5 bases). Between the trimmed V and J ends, which lost 1 base and 0 bases, there was a span of 11 bases. CDR3 length: 16 amino acids. CDR1 SGDLS and CDR2 YYNGEE come from the germline V gene.

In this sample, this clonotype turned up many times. The CDR3 sequence: CASSSLILAGRDTQYF. In DNA form, the CDR3 reads TGTGCCAGCAGCTCCCTGATACTAGCGGGACGGGATACGCAGTATTTT. The chain is built from TRBV3-1 and TRBJ2-3; 10 nucleotides match TRBD2. This CDR3 comprises 16 residues. Germline V gene lookup returns CDR1 LGHDT and CDR2 YNNKEL (reference sequence). Trimming took 5 bases from V and 6 from J; bases not matched to a gene: 11.

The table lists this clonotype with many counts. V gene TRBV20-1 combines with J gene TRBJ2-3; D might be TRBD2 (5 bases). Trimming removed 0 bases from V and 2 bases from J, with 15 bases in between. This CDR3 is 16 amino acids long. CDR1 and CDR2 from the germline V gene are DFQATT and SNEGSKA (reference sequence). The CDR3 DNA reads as TGCAGTGCTAGAGACCCCCGAGGAGGTCACACAGATACGCAGTATTTT. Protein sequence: CSARDPRGGHTDTQYF.

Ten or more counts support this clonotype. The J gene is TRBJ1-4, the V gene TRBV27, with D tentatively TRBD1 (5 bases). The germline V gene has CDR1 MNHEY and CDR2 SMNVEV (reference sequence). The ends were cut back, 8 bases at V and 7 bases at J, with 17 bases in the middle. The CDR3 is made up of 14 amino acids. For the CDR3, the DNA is TGTGCCAGCTCCTCCAGGGTTGGGGCTGAAAAACTGTTTTTT. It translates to CASSSRVGAEKLFF.

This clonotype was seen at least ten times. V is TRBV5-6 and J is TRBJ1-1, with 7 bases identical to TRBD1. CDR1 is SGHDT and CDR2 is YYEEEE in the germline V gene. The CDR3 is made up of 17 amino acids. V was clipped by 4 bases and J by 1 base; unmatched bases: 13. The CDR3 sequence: CASSRNLAGTENTEAFF. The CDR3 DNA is TGTGCCAGCAGCCGCAACTTGGCCGGGACAGAGAACACTGAAGCTTTCTTT.